This TCR beta chain was found in a study of shared clonotypes between healthy human individuals. Trimming removed 6 bases from V and 5 bases from J; junction bases left unmatched: 3. CDR3 size: 14 residues. From germline, CDR1 is MNHEY and CDR2 SMNVEV (reference sequence). Terminally differentiated effector memory CD45RA+ cells were excluded from the naive CD8 cells, which were CD45RO-negative and positively selected for CCR7. Here immunoSEQ multiplex PCR was the method, and the copy in TCRdb shows in-frame clones only, minus some. The top ten clones hold 0.11% of a sample with about 600,000 clones, 95% to 96% of them seen once.

The chain recombines TRBV27 with TRBJ1-4, with 10 positions matching TRBD1. This receptor was identified in a woman aged 25 to 39 in good health. Material for sequencing was naive CD8+ T cells sorted from blood. CDR3 protein: CASSRTGGNEKLFF. The CDR3, as DNA: TGTGCCAGCAGCCGGACAGGGGGAAATGAAAAACTGTTTTTT. The variable domain in full, with the rest retrieved from reference TRBV27 and TRBJ1-4, is EAQVTQNPRYLITVTGKKLTVTCSQNMNHEYMSWYRQDPGLGLRQIYYSMNVEVTDKGDVPEGYKVSRKEKRNFPLILESPSPNQTSLYFCASSRTGGNEKLFFGSGTQLSVL.